The entry below gives a single TCR beta chain sequence along with its context. The antigen remains undetermined. The CDR3 loop spans 14 amino acids. Germline assignment: CDR1 SNHLY and CDR2 FYNNEI. Trimming removed 4 bases from V and 0 bases from J, with 10 bases in between. Using immunoSEQ multiplex PCR, the repertoire was profiled, and TCRdb retains in-frame clones only, with some absent. The sample has roughly 400,000 clones, 90% seen once. Treatment meaning: roughly 20 received Ad26.COV2.S at low or high dose, single or two shots; about 5 received placebo; per-sample allocation not given. Samples were taken on day 63 after the first vaccine or placebo injection. This entry is derived from a study of Ad26.COV2.S vaccination and SARS-CoV-2 variants. Study results and caveats: Total responses of T cells may have been underestimated by the analyses of TCR breadth and depth.

Sequenced here: peripheral blood, sampled in a trial of Ad26.COV2.S vaccine versus placebo. V and J are TRBV2 and TRBJ2-7; no clear D. The TCR originated in a person between 18 and 65 years old who received the Ad26.COV2.S COVID-19 vaccine or a placebo. The CDR3 region has the DNA TGTGCCAGCAGTGCGAACCCTTTCTCCTACGAGCAGTACTTC. Translated, it gives CASSANPFSYEQYF.